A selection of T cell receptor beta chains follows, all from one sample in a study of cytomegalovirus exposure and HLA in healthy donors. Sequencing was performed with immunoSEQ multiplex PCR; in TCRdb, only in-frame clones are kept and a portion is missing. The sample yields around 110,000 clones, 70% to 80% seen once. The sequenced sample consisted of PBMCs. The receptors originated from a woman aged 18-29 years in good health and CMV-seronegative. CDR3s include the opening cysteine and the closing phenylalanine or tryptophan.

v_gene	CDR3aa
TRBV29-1	CSVGQGRMSTEAFF
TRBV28	CASSFQGRTNEKLFF
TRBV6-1	CASSEAGEGERGF
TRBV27	CASSSLDRTIQETQYF
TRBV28	CASSQPPSGTGVNEQFF
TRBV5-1	CASSLAPGPPNTEAFF
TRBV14	CASSRDYQSAQYF
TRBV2	CAGGAGRNTEAFF
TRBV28	CASSSHSSNTEAFF
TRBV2	CASSGQGQRYGYTF
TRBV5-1	CASSPPAAGTGELFF
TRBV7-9	CASSLAQNYGYTF
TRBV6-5	CASSGRDTRNSPLHF
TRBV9	CASTEGLDNSPLHF